This T cell receptor (beta chain) appears in the sequencing data of a study of regulatory T cells in long-lasting Graves disease. About the study: Graves' patients (newly diagnosed) had been on antithyroid drugs under 3 months.

Study findings and constraints: It was in persistent disease that TRBV28, TRBJ1-2 and TRBJ2-5 were favored.

Arm-PCR with iRepertoire HTBI primers amplified the CDR3 regions for these TCR beta libraries. TCRdb itself ran the multiplex PCR reads through MiXCR, one entry per CDR3 protein. The sample contains some 410,000 distinct CDR3 sequences, less than 20% of which appear only once. Comment on this clonotype: Its antigen remains unknown.

Time point: newly diagnosed GD, antithyroid drugs for less than 3 months. From RNA extracted from PBMCs, the TCR library was made. Germline CDR1 SGDLS, CDR2 YYNGEE. V was pared by 3 bases and J by 3 bases, with 15 bases between. This CDR3 region has 15 residues. The sample also formed part of further work on T cells in Graves' hyperthyroidism and ophthalmopathy. This second study says: Diagnoses rested on clinical symptoms, serum thyroxine and TRAb, thyroid ultrasound and orbital computed tomography.

Here the sequenced sample was peripheral blood mononuclear cells (PBMCs), taken at new diagnosis, from a patient treated with antithyroid drugs. The rearrangement joins TRBV9 to TRBJ1-2; the D gene is possibly TRBD1 (6 bases). The TCR was taken from a young woman with Graves disease. The CDR3 region has the DNA TGTGCCAGCAGCGACGGGGAACAGGGTGACTATGGCTACACCTTC. This sequence encodes CASSDGEQGDYGYTF.